The sequence of this TCR beta chain was determined in a study of blood T cells in healthy people across ages. A sample-barcoded 5' primer and a J-beta primer mix were used in a second PCR of about 7 to 11 cycles. Any given sample supplied a minimum of 2.5 million CDR3-containing paired-end reads. MiXCR was run by TCRdb on the 5' RACE reads, yielding one entry per CDR3 protein. The data show about 970,000 distinct CDR3 sequences, with roughly 51% seen just once and over 20% held by the top ten. This clonotype was seen only a few times. Its antigen is still unknown. The CDR3 has 14 residues. Germline-derived CDR1 and CDR2 are MNHEY and SVGEGT. V lost 6 bases, J lost 0 bases, and 11 bases lay in between. General study findings and limits: Per million T cells, TCR beta diversity dropped roughly linearly as age increased.

The source material was blood. The chain carries TRBV6-2 or TRBV6-3 and TRBJ1-1; tentative D call: TRBD1 (5 bases). This receptor was taken from a woman between 55 and 75 years old in good health. This CDR3 is CASRTPGVNTEAFF. CDR3 nucleotide sequence: TGTGCCAGCAGAACCCCGGGGGTGAACACTGAAGCTTTCTTT.